The 30 T cell receptor beta chains given below trace back to one sample, sequenced in a study of cytomegalovirus exposure and HLA in healthy donors. Both 60 Vbeta primers and 13 Jbeta primers went into the PCR. The repertoire was sequenced with immunoSEQ multiplex PCR; TCRdb's copy has only in-frame clones and lacks some. The sample consists of around 67,000 clones, 68% of them appearing once. Sequencing used PBMCs. The receptor source for this set is a woman in her thirties in good health and CMV-seronegative.

V and J are TRBV30 and TRBJ1-2; D is unresolved. Germline V gene data show CDR1 as GTSNPN and CDR2 as SVGIG (reference sequence). The CDR3 runs 14 residues. V lost 5 bases to trimming and J lost 6 bases, with 19 bases between them. The chain's CDR3 is CAWVPRGRAHGYTF. CDR3 sequence (DNA): TGTGCCTGGGTACCACGGGGAAGGGCACATGGCTACACCTTC.

This clone was counted a single time. This sequence joins TRBV11-2 and TRBJ1-2; D gene ambiguous. The CDR3 contains 12 residues. Per germline, CDR1 SGHAT and CDR2 FQNNGV. V was clipped by 2 bases and J by 4 bases, with 5 bases between them. The CDR3 sequence: CASSLRGYGYTF. The CDR3 DNA is TGTGCCAGCAGCTTACGGGGCTATGGCTACACCTTC.

CDR3 coding DNA: TGTGCCAGCAGCCAGACTAGCGGGGGGGCCAATGAGCAGTTCTTC. The encoded protein is CASSQTSGGANEQFF. V gene TRBV11-2 combines with J gene TRBJ2-1, with 14 bases identical to TRBD2. The CDR3 has 15 residues. CDR1 is SGHAT, CDR2 FQNNGV, per germline. The V gene end was trimmed by 5 bases and the J gene end by 6 bases; junction bases not matched to a gene: 3. The full variable domain, rest sourced from reference TRBV11-2 and TRBJ2-1, is EAGVAQSPRYKIIEKRQSVAFWCNPISGHATLYWYQQILGQGPKLLIQFQNNGVVDDSQLPKDRFSAERLKGVDSTLKIQPAKLEDSAVYLCASSQTSGGANEQFFGPGTRLTVL.

The chain links TRBV11-3 to TRBJ2-3, with 9 bases fitting TRBD1. The V gene's germline CDR1 is SGHNT and CDR2 YENEEA. The CDR3 sequence is 16 residues long. With 4 bases clipped from V and 2 bases from J, the junction kept 7 bases outside the gene matches. The CDR3 spells CASSSRTGAITDTQYF. Written as DNA, the CDR3 is TGTGCCAGCAGCTCCAGGACAGGGGCGATCACAGATACGCAGTATTTT.

J is TRBJ1-3 and V is TRBV2; D might be TRBD1 (5 bases). There are 16 residues in the CDR3. Trimming stripped 5 bases from V and 3 bases from J, with 17 bases between. The germline CDR1 and CDR2 sequences are SNHLY and FYNNEI. The CDR3: CASSHPFQGGGNTIYF. CDR3 nucleotide sequence: TGTGCCAGCAGTCACCCTTTTCAGGGTGGTGGAAACACCATATATTTT.

V usage is TRBV29-1 and J usage is TRBJ2-7; 11 bases align to TRBD2. The CDR3 loop spans 14 amino acids. CDR1 and CDR2 (germline): SQVTM, ANQGSEA. V lost 4 bases, J lost 1 base, and 3 bases stayed unmatched. The CDR3 spells CSVATSGVSYEQYF. CDR3 coding DNA: TGCAGCGTTGCGACTAGCGGGGTTTCCTACGAGCAGTACTTC.

Only a few counts were recorded for this clone. The CDR3 loop reads CASPPLETQYF. CDR3 in DNA: TGTGCCAGCCCCCCCCTGGAGACCCAGTACTTC. The V call is TRBV6-1, the J call TRBJ2-5, with unresolved D. The CDR3 is 11 residues long. Germline CDR1 is MNHNS and CDR2 is SASEGT. Trimming took 8 bases from V and 5 from J, leaving 9 bases between them.

CDR3 in amino acids: CSVAANQGAAFF. In nucleotides, the CDR3 is TGCAGCGTTGCCGCCAACCAGGGGGCAGCTTTCTTT. The rearrangement uses TRBV29-1 and TRBJ1-1; TRBD1 aligns across 8 bases. Unmatched junction bases numbered 8, after V lost 4 bases and J lost 10 bases. CDR1 and CDR2 from the germline V gene are SQVTM and ANQGSEA. The CDR3 sequence is 12 residues long.

The chain couples TRBV2 to TRBJ1-2; 7 nucleotides line up with TRBD1. The CDR3 length is 14 residues. V lost 6 bases, J lost 7 bases, and 11 bases stayed unmatched. The germline gives CDR1 SNHLY, CDR2 FYNNEI. CDR3: CASRGRGGDPGYTF. The CDR3 bases are TGTGCCAGCAGAGGACGAGGGGGCGACCCTGGCTACACCTTC.

CDR3 amino acids: CASSQGGELTNNYGYTF. CDR3 DNA: TGTGCCAGCAGCCAGGGGGGAGAACTCACCAACAACTATGGCTACACCTTC. This rearrangement joins TRBV4-2 to TRBJ1-2, with TRBD1 as a possible D gene (5 bases). This CDR3 comprises 17 residues. Germline V gene lookup returns CDR1 LGHNA and CDR2 YNFKEQ. V was pared by 3 bases and J by 2 bases, with 19 bases between.

In this sample, this clone turned up a few times. CDR3 residues: CASSGEGVTNEKLFF. The CDR3 bases are TGCGCCAGCAGTGGAGAAGGGGTAACTAATGAAAAACTGTTTTTT. The V call is TRBV5-1, the J call TRBJ1-4, with a possible D match to TRBD1 (5 bases). The germline V gene has CDR1 SGHRS and CDR2 YFSETQ. V lost 5 bases, J lost 1 base, and 12 bases lay in between. The CDR3 runs to 15 residues.

V and J are TRBV5-1 and TRBJ1-2; 9 bases line up with TRBD1. J was trimmed by 5 bases and V by 5 bases; bases with no gene match: 1. The CDR3 length is 12 residues. Germline CDR1 and CDR2: SGHRS and YFSETQ. The CDR3, as DNA: TGCGCCAGCAGGGGGACAGGGTATGGCTACACCTTC. Translating it yields CASRGTGYGYTF.

The chain's CDR3 is CASSARLDTQYF. The CDR3, as DNA: TGTGCCAGCAGCGCCCGACTCGATACGCAGTATTTT. The chain combines TRBV9 with TRBJ2-3; D remains ambiguous. Germline lookup yields CDR1 SGDLS and CDR2 YYNGEE. The CDR3 is made up of 12 amino acids. Trimming took off 3 bases at V and 6 bases at J, with 8 bases between the two ends.

For this clone: A single base separates this from a much larger clone, so it may be a read error. The rearrangement links TRBV6-6 to TRBJ1-4; perhaps TRBD1 as D (6 bases). The CDR3 length is 13 residues. CDR1 is MNHNY and CDR2 is SVGAGI in the germline V gene (reference sequence). Trimming removed 7 bases from V and 9 bases from J, with 15 bases in between. The CDR3 region is CASIGGLRQKLFF. The CDR3 nucleotides read TGTGCCAGCATCGGGGGGCTTAGGCAAAAACTGTTTTTT.

Remarks on this clone: Its ends do not fully match the called genes, so a read error is possible. The chain links TRBV2 to TRBJ2-1, with 7 nucleotides matching TRBD1. CDR3 length equals 15 residues. CDR1 is SNHLY and CDR2 is FYNNEI in the germline V gene. CDR3 coding DNA: TGTGCCGGCAGTCCAAAGGGACAGACGTACAATGAGCAGTTCTTC. Protein product: CAGSPKGQTYNEQFF. The whole variable domain, remainder taken from reference TRBV2 and TRBJ2-1, is EPEVTQTPSHQVTQMGQEVILRCVPISNHLYFYWYRQILGQKVEFLVSFYNNEISEKSEIFDDQFSVERPDGSNFTLKIRSTKLEDSAMYFCAGSPKGQTYNEQFFGPGTRLTVL.

The genes are TRBV7-2 and TRBJ1-3; D unresolved. The CDR3 is 17 amino acids. V was clipped by 2 bases and J by 4 bases, with 18 bases between them. From germline, CDR1 is SGHTA and CDR2 FQGNSA. The CDR3 spells CASSLRNSQALGNTIYF. In nucleotides, the CDR3 is TGTGCCAGCAGCTTAAGGAACAGCCAGGCACTGGGAAACACCATATATTTT.

This chain joins TRBV6-1 and TRBJ2-3, with 9 bases matching TRBD2. Germline CDR1 is MNHNS and CDR2 is SASEGT. This CDR3 spans 15 amino acids. After removal of 7 bases from V and 0 bases from J, the junction contained 5 bases not matched to a gene. For the CDR3, the DNA is TGTGCCAGCACTAGCGGGGACTCTAGCACAGATACGCAGTATTTT. Translating it yields CASTSGDSSTDTQYF.

This sequence joins TRBV30 and TRBJ2-1, with a tentative D call TRBD2 (6 bases). Germline V lookup: CDR1 GTSNPN, CDR2 SVGIG (reference sequence). Trimming removed 0 bases from V and 9 bases from J, with 9 bases in between. The CDR3 runs 12 residues. The CDR3 reads CAWSVGRSEQFF. As DNA, the CDR3 is TGTGCCTGGAGTGTTGGGAGGTCTGAGCAGTTCTTC.

This chain links TRBV27 with TRBJ2-3; maybe TRBD1 (6 bases). This CDR3 has 15 amino acids. CDR1 is MNHEY and CDR2 is SMNVEV in the germline V gene (reference sequence). Trimming took off 2 bases at V and 2 bases at J, with 11 bases between the two ends. Here the CDR3 DNA reads TGTGCCAGCAGTTTAGTGACAGGAAACACAGATACGCAGTATTTT. Translating gives CASSLVTGNTDTQYF.

This sequence joins TRBV6-5 and TRBJ2-7; 9 nucleotides agree with TRBD2. Trimming took 6 bases from V and 3 from J; bases not matched to a gene: 6. This CDR3 is built from 14 residues. Germline V gene sequence: CDR1 MNHEY, CDR2 SVGAGI. In DNA, the CDR3 is TGTGCCAGCAGCCCGCTAGCGGGGTACTACGAGCAGTACTTC. Its protein is CASSPLAGYYEQYF.

The CDR3 reads CASSVGGGQAYGYTF. The CDR3 coding sequence is TGTGCCAGCAGCGTAGGAGGGGGACAGGCCTATGGCTACACCTTC. The chain couples TRBV9 to TRBJ1-2, with 8 bases fitting TRBD1. The trim removed 0 bases at V and 4 bases at J, leaving 5 bases unmatched. Germline assignment: CDR1 SGDLS and CDR2 YYNGEE. CDR3 length: 15 amino acids.

CDR3 loop: CASSWVAGDPGELFF. The CDR3 DNA sequence: TGCGCCAGCAGCTGGGTAGCGGGGGATCCCGGGGAGCTGTTTTTT. The rearrangement joins TRBV5-1 to TRBJ2-2; 9 bases map to TRBD2. The CDR3 consists of 15 residues. CDR1 is SGHRS, CDR2 YFSETQ, per germline. The V segment lost 3 bases and the J segment 6 bases; nucleotides outside the gene matches: 6.

This clone was picked up one time. The chain couples TRBV5-1 to TRBJ1-6; D ambiguous. V was clipped by 0 bases and J by 5 bases, with 12 bases between them. The germline gives CDR1 SGHRS, CDR2 YFSETQ. This CDR3 is built from 16 residues. The CDR3 here is CASSLVAGANNSPLHF. In DNA, the CDR3 is TGCGCCAGCAGCTTGGTGGCAGGCGCAAATAATTCACCCCTCCACTTT.

V and J are TRBV11-2 and TRBJ2-5; D possibly corresponds to TRBD2 (7 bases). Between the trimmed V and J ends, which lost 1 base and 5 bases, there was a span of 14 bases. The CDR3 covers 15 residues. Germline values: CDR1 SGHAT, CDR2 FQNNGV. In nucleotides, the CDR3 is TGTGCCAGCAGCTTAGCGGGGGGCGGCGGGGAGACCCAGTACTTC. This sequence encodes CASSLAGGGGETQYF.

The chain employs TRBV19 and TRBJ2-2; the D is unclear. The V end lost 5 bases, the J end lost 1 base, and 5 bases lay between the germline ends. The germline V gene has CDR1 LNHDA and CDR2 SQIVND (reference sequence). This CDR3 has 13 amino acids. In nucleotides, the CDR3 is TGTGCCAGTAGTCGACAGAACACCGGGGAGCTGTTTTTT. Translation: CASSRQNTGELFF.

The chain couples TRBV25-1 to TRBJ1-1, with D unresolved. CDR1 and CDR2 (germline): MGHDK, SYGVNS. V shed 3 bases and J shed 6 bases, with 8 bases lying between them. CDR3 length: 12 residues. In DNA form, the CDR3 reads TGTGCCAGCAGTGACGAGAGGGCTGAAGCTTTCTTT. As protein: CASSDERAEAFF.

The chain uses TRBV6-4 and TRBJ1-5; maybe TRBD1 (5 bases). There are 14 residues in the CDR3. Deletions cut 5 bases from V and 2 bases from J, with 10 bases between. Germline values: CDR1 MRHNA, CDR2 SNTAGT. CDR3 loop: CASSIDSGNQPQHF. CDR3 DNA sequence: TGTGCCAGCAGTATAGACAGCGGCAATCAGCCCCAGCATTTT.

On this clone: Relative to the germline gene, one junction end is altered; a read error may explain this. The sample contains more than one DNA sequence encoding this CDR3. The V call is TRBV28, the J call TRBJ1-1; the D is unclear. CDR3 length equals 12 residues. Germline-derived CDR1 and CDR2 are MDHEN and SYDVKM. CDR3: CASRLVNTEAFF. As DNA, the CDR3 is TGTGCCAGCAGGCTAGTGAACACTGAAGCTTTCTTC. Based on the CDR3 plus reference TRBV28 and TRBJ1-1, the full variable domain is DVKVTQSSRYLVKRTGEKVFLECVQDMDHENMFWYRQDPGLGLRLIYFSYDVKMKEKGDIPEGYSVSREKKERFSLILESASTNQTSMYLCASRLVNTEAFFGQGTRLTVV.

The chain has TRBV19 and TRBJ1-1; possible D gene TRBD1, 6 bases. Germline V gives CDR1 LNHDA, CDR2 SQIVND (reference sequence). This CDR3 comprises 16 residues. Trimming removed 3 bases at V and 1 base at J, with 15 bases between. The CDR3 bases are TGTGCCAGTAGTATGGCACAGAGAGGGGGGAACACTGAAGCTTTCTTT. This translates into CASSMAQRGGNTEAFF.

Comments on this clone: The junction and the germline gene differ at one end; a read error may be behind it. V and J are TRBV5-1 and TRBJ2-5, with 9 positions matching TRBD2. The CDR3 spans 15 residues. Germline V gene data show CDR1 as SGHRS and CDR2 as YFSETQ. CDR3: CAGSLEVLAGETQYF. The CDR3 nucleotides read TGCGCCGGCAGCTTGGAAGTGCTAGCGGGGGAGACCCAGTACTTC.